Listed below are T cell receptor beta chains from one sample, sequenced in a study of blood T cell repertoires in COVID-19. Repertoires were generated with immunoSEQ multiplex PCR, while TCRdb's copy carries only in-frame clones and drops some. The data contain about 180,000 clones, 75% to 80% of them singletons. The sequencing input was peripheral blood. These receptors came from a woman between 65 and 79 years old with acute or convalescent COVID-19. The CDR3 runs from the conserved cysteine through the conserved F or W. Each record gives: V gene, clone size, J gene, D gene, CDR3 DNA, CDR3 protein. The D gene is left open where the match is weak. Some rows have no size entry. The others give once, few or many, or a class for an expanded clone.

v_call: TRBV19; clone_size: NA; j_call: TRBJ2-2; d_call: NA; cdr3_nt: TGTGCCAGTAGTATGGTAGCGATGAACACCGGGGAGCTGTTTTTT; cdr3_aa: CASSMVAMNTGELFF
v_call: TRBV7-9; clone_size: NA; j_call: TRBJ1-3; d_call: TRBD1; cdr3_nt: TGTGCCAGCAGCCAAGTCCGGGACAGCTCTGGAAACACCATATATTTT; cdr3_aa: CASSQVRDSSGNTIYF
v_call: TRBV6-1; clone_size: NA; j_call: TRBJ1-6; d_call: TRBD1; cdr3_nt: TGTGCCAGCAGTGCAGGGGGATTCTCCTATAATTCACCCCTCCACTTT; cdr3_aa: CASSAGGFSYNSPLHF
v_call: TRBV30; clone_size: NA; j_call: TRBJ2-2; d_call: TRBD2; cdr3_nt: TGTGCCTGCATGCTTAGGAGGACTAGACACACCGGGGAGCTGTTTTTT; cdr3_aa: CACMLRRTRHTGELFF
v_call: TRBV7-3; clone_size: NA; j_call: TRBJ2-2; d_call: NA; cdr3_nt: TGTGCCAGCAGTCCTCGTCGGAGTACGGGTACCGGGGAGCTGTTTTTT; cdr3_aa: CASSPRRSTGTGELFF
v_call: TRBV7-2; clone_size: NA; j_call: TRBJ2-7; d_call: TRBD2; cdr3_nt: TGTGCCAGCAGCTGGAGGACCGGGACTAGCGGAGCGAGCCCCGAGCAGTACTTC; cdr3_aa: CASSWRTGTSGASPEQYF
v_call: TRBV29-1; clone_size: few; j_call: TRBJ1-4; d_call: NA; cdr3_nt: TGCAGCGTTGATGTGGAGGAAAAACTGTTTTTT; cdr3_aa: CSVDVEEKLFF
v_call: TRBV9; clone_size: NA; j_call: TRBJ1-1; d_call: NA; cdr3_nt: TGTGCCAGCACTCGTAGTTGGGGCGATGGCACTGAAGCTTTCTTT; cdr3_aa: CASTRSWGDGTEAFF
v_call: TRBV30; clone_size: few; j_call: TRBJ1-6; d_call: NA; cdr3_nt: TGTGCCTGGAGTCCAGGGGAGTCACCCCTCCACTTT; cdr3_aa: CAWSPGESPLHF
v_call: TRBV28; clone_size: NA; j_call: TRBJ1-2; d_call: NA; cdr3_nt: TGTGCCAGCAGTCCCCCCGGGGACACCGGATTGAGGGATGGCTACACCTTC; cdr3_aa: CASSPPGDTGLRDGYTF
v_call: TRBV6-5; clone_size: NA; j_call: TRBJ2-6; d_call: NA; cdr3_nt: TGTGCCACTGGGGGCACCCACTCTGGGGCCAACGTCCTGACTTTC; cdr3_aa: CATGGTHSGANVLTF
v_call: TRBV5-1; clone_size: NA; j_call: TRBJ2-1; d_call: TRBD1; cdr3_nt: TGCGCCAGCAGCTTGGGGGACAGGGGGCCTTACAATGAGCAGTTCTTC; cdr3_aa: CASSLGDRGPYNEQFF
v_call: TRBV3-1/TRBV3-2; clone_size: NA; j_call: TRBJ1-1; d_call: NA; cdr3_nt: TGTGCCAGCAGCCGCCAAGGGGGGGGCACTGAAGCTTTCTTT; cdr3_aa: CASSRQGGGTEAFF
v_call: TRBV12-3/TRBV12-4; clone_size: NA; j_call: TRBJ2-1; d_call: NA; cdr3_nt: TGTGCCAGCAGTTCAATCAATGAGCAGTTCTTC; cdr3_aa: CASSSINEQFF
v_call: TRBV19; clone_size: NA; j_call: TRBJ1-2; d_call: NA; cdr3_nt: TGTGCCAGTAGTACGCCGGGAGCCGTCGGGGGTGGCTACACCTTC; cdr3_aa: CASSTPGAVGGGYTF
v_call: TRBV5-1; clone_size: NA; j_call: TRBJ1-5; d_call: TRBD1; cdr3_nt: TGCGCCAGCAGCTTGGGGGACAGGGGCGCGAATCAGCCCCAGCATTTT; cdr3_aa: CASSLGDRGANQPQHF
v_call: TRBV7-2; clone_size: NA; j_call: TRBJ2-5; d_call: NA; cdr3_nt: TGTGCCAGCAGCTTAAAGGGGGGCAGGGGGCAAGAGACCCAGTACTTC; cdr3_aa: CASSLKGGRGQETQYF
v_call: TRBV5-5; clone_size: NA; j_call: TRBJ1-5; d_call: NA; cdr3_nt: TGTGCCAGCAGCTTGTGGGCAGGGGATCAGCCCCAGCATTTT; cdr3_aa: CASSLWAGDQPQHF
v_call: TRBV7-2; clone_size: few; j_call: TRBJ1-2; d_call: TRBD1; cdr3_nt: TGTGCCAGCAGCTTAGCCCGGACAGGAATTGACTACACCTTC; cdr3_aa: CASSLARTGIDYTF
v_call: TRBV5-8; clone_size: NA; j_call: TRBJ2-1; d_call: TRBD2; cdr3_nt: TGTGCCAGCAGCTTGGGACTAGCGGGTAACAATGAGCAGTTCTTC; cdr3_aa: CASSLGLAGNNEQFF
v_call: TRBV14; clone_size: NA; j_call: TRBJ2-1; d_call: TRBD2; cdr3_nt: TGTGCCAGCAGCCAAGATCAAGCTAGCGGCTACAATGAGCAGTTCTTC; cdr3_aa: CASSQDQASGYNEQFF
v_call: TRBV21-1; clone_size: NA; j_call: TRBJ1-2; d_call: NA; cdr3_nt: TGTGCCAGCAGCAAATGCGGGGGGATTCAGGGCTATGGCTACACCTTC; cdr3_aa: CASSKCGGIQGYGYTF
v_call: TRBV14; clone_size: NA; j_call: TRBJ2-2; d_call: TRBD2; cdr3_nt: TGTGCCAGCAGCCGCCGTTATAGCGGGAGGGGGGCCACCGGGGAGCTGTTTTTT; cdr3_aa: CASSRRYSGRGATGELFF
v_call: TRBV5-6; clone_size: NA; j_call: TRBJ1-1; d_call: NA; cdr3_nt: TGTGCCAGCGCCGGCGCCAGCAGCTCGACAGTCATGAACACTGAAGCTTTCTTT; cdr3_aa: CASAGASSSTVMNTEAFF
v_call: TRBV7-8; clone_size: NA; j_call: TRBJ2-1; d_call: NA; cdr3_nt: TGTGCCAGCAGCTTACTCCGGGACTCCCTCTCCTACAATGAGCAGTTCTTC; cdr3_aa: CASSLLRDSLSYNEQFF
v_call: TRBV5-5; clone_size: NA; j_call: TRBJ2-7; d_call: TRBD2; cdr3_nt: TGTGCCAGCAGCTTAAGTACTAGCGGTTCCTACGAGCAGTACTTC; cdr3_aa: CASSLSTSGSYEQYF
v_call: TRBV7-9; clone_size: NA; j_call: TRBJ2-7; d_call: NA; cdr3_nt: TGTGCCAGCAGCTTAGATCTCTACGAGCAGTACTTC; cdr3_aa: CASSLDLYEQYF
v_call: TRBV12-3/TRBV12-4; clone_size: NA; j_call: TRBJ2-7; d_call: NA; cdr3_nt: TGTGCCAGCAGTCCCGGACAGACCTACGAGCAGTACTTC; cdr3_aa: CASSPGQTYEQYF
v_call: TRBV6-1; clone_size: NA; j_call: TRBJ1-1; d_call: NA; cdr3_nt: TGTGCCAGCAGTGACCAGGGTGTGAGCACTGAAGCTTTCTTT; cdr3_aa: CASSDQGVSTEAFF
v_call: TRBV7-9; clone_size: NA; j_call: TRBJ2-7; d_call: TRBD2; cdr3_nt: TGTGCCAGCAGCTTAGTAGCGGGCACCTACGAGCAGTACTTC; cdr3_aa: CASSLVAGTYEQYF
v_call: TRBV27; clone_size: few; j_call: TRBJ2-1; d_call: TRBD1; cdr3_nt: TGTGCCAGCAACGGACAGGGGGCTTGGAATGAGCAGTTCTTC; cdr3_aa: CASNGQGAWNEQFF
v_call: TRBV7-3; clone_size: once; j_call: TRBJ1-3; d_call: NA; cdr3_nt: TGTGCCAGCAGCCCCTTTGAGGGAAACACCATATATTTT; cdr3_aa: CASSPFEGNTIYF
v_call: TRBV4-2; clone_size: few; j_call: TRBJ1-4; d_call: NA; cdr3_nt: TGTGCCAGCAGCCAAGATTTAACAGGGCTTAATGAAAAACTGTTTTTT; cdr3_aa: CASSQDLTGLNEKLFF
v_call: TRBV6-4; clone_size: NA; j_call: TRBJ1-1; d_call: NA; cdr3_nt: TGTGCCAGCAGACTTGACAGGACAAACACTGAAGCTTTCTTT; cdr3_aa: CASRLDRTNTEAFF
v_call: TRBV24-1; clone_size: NA; j_call: TRBJ2-7; d_call: TRBD2; cdr3_nt: TGTGCCACCAGTGATGGCCGGGGGGTCTCCTACGAGCAGTACTTC; cdr3_aa: CATSDGRGVSYEQYF
v_call: TRBV7-9; clone_size: few; j_call: TRBJ2-7; d_call: TRBD2; cdr3_nt: TGTGCCAGCAGCTTATGGGCTGCCGGTCCAGGCGGGAGCGGCTACGAGCAGTACTTC; cdr3_aa: CASSLWAAGPGGSGYEQYF
v_call: TRBV3-1/TRBV3-2; clone_size: few; j_call: TRBJ1-2; d_call: TRBD1; cdr3_nt: TGTGCCAGCAGCCACCAGGACAGGGGGAACTATGGCTACACCTTC; cdr3_aa: CASSHQDRGNYGYTF
v_call: TRBV3-1/TRBV3-2; clone_size: NA; j_call: TRBJ1-2; d_call: NA; cdr3_nt: TGTGCCAGCAGCCAAGCGGTGGCAGGCTATGGCTACACCTTC; cdr3_aa: CASSQAVAGYGYTF
v_call: TRBV7-2; clone_size: NA; j_call: TRBJ1-1; d_call: TRBD1; cdr3_nt: TGTGCCAGCAGCTTTTACAGGACAGGTATGAACACTGAAGCTTTCTTT; cdr3_aa: CASSFYRTGMNTEAFF
v_call: TRBV18; clone_size: NA; j_call: TRBJ2-2; d_call: TRBD2; cdr3_nt: TGTGCCAGCTCACCTTCCGGGACTAGAGGTTCCGGGGAGCTGTTTTTT; cdr3_aa: CASSPSGTRGSGELFF
v_call: TRBV5-6; clone_size: NA; j_call: TRBJ2-7; d_call: NA; cdr3_nt: TGTGCCAGCAGCTTGTACGGCGGATACTACGAGCAGTACTTC; cdr3_aa: CASSLYGGYYEQYF
v_call: TRBV6-4; clone_size: NA; j_call: TRBJ2-7; d_call: TRBD1; cdr3_nt: TGTGCCTCCCGGACAGGGCCCTACGAGCAGTACTTC; cdr3_aa: CASRTGPYEQYF
v_call: TRBV19; clone_size: NA; j_call: TRBJ2-5; d_call: TRBD1; cdr3_nt: TGTGCCAGTAGTAACCGCGGCCCGGCAGGGGGACCTTGGGAGACCCAGTACTTC; cdr3_aa: CASSNRGPAGGPWETQYF